These 20 T cell receptor beta chains came from one sample sequenced in a study of T cells in Graves' hyperthyroidism and ophthalmopathy. RNA transcripts gave rise to amplified TCR beta CDR3 regions. A first-round RT-PCR of the TCR CDR3 used the HTBI primer set. One entry per CDR3 protein results from TCRdb running MiXCR on the multiplex PCR reads. The top ten clones hold around two thirds of a sample with 150,000 or so distinct CDR3 sequences, roughly 23% of them seen once. The sample taken for sequencing was blood. Source of these receptors: a woman between 50 and 59 years old with Graves' hyperthyroidism that later progressed to Graves' ophthalmopathy.

The V gene is TRBV9, the J gene TRBJ1-2, with a weak D call TRBD1 (5 bases). Trimming left V 3 bases short and J 7 bases short, with 19 bases between. Looked up from germline, CDR1 is SGDLS and CDR2 is YYNGEE. CDR3 length equals 15 residues. In DNA form, the CDR3 reads TGTGCCAGCAGCGAAGAGTGGGGGGGACGGAGTGGCTACACCTTC. Translation: CASSEEWGGRSGYTF.

Only a few counts were recorded for this clonotype. The chain links TRBV27 to TRBJ2-7; a possible D gene is TRBD1 (5 bases). The V gene lost 2 bases and the J gene lost 2 bases, with 22 bases spanning the gap. CDR1 is MNHEY, CDR2 SMNVEV, per germline (reference sequence). The CDR3 contains 18 residues. DNA for the CDR3: TGTGCCAGCAGTTTAACGCCCCCCATTCAGGGATCGGCCTACGAGCAGTACTTC. Translation: CASSLTPPIQGSAYEQYF.

There are many counts of this clonotype. The genes are TRBV20-1 and TRBJ2-7; 9 bases agree with TRBD2. The CDR3 spans 14 residues. V lost 7 bases, J lost 3 bases, and 10 bases stayed unmatched. Looked up from germline, CDR1 is DFQATT and CDR2 is SNEGSKA (reference sequence). The CDR3 spells CSGRGLAGLYEQYF. DNA for the CDR3: TGCAGTGGTAGGGGCCTAGCGGGACTCTACGAGCAGTACTTC.

This clonotype was detected many times. The chain combines TRBV28 with TRBJ2-2; the D is unclear. The CDR3 runs 14 residues. Per germline, CDR1 MDHEN and CDR2 SYDVKM. Trimming cost V 2 bases and J 3 bases, with 7 bases left between them. CDR3 sequence: CASSLGLYTGELFF. CDR3 DNA: TGTGCCAGCAGTTTAGGGCTGTACACCGGGGAGCTGTTTTTT.

The chain combines TRBV28 with TRBJ1-5, with TRBD1 matching over 9 bases. V lost 2 bases and J lost 8; bases outside the gene matches: 19. CDR3 size: 19 residues. Germline lookup yields CDR1 MDHEN and CDR2 SYDVKM. The CDR3 spells CASSLEVGGTGPLWEPQHF. The DNA of the CDR3 is TGTGCCAGCAGTTTAGAAGTAGGCGGGACAGGGCCGCTCTGGGAGCCCCAGCATTTT. Looking up the rest from reference TRBV28 and TRBJ1-5 gives the full variable domain: DVKVTQSSRYLVKRTGEKVFLECVQDMDHENMFWYRQDPGLGLRLIYFSYDVKMKEKGDIPEGYSVSREKKERFSLILESASTNQTSMYLCASSLEVGGTGPLWEPQHFGDGTRLSIL.

This clonotype was counted many times. The chain combines TRBV20-1 with TRBJ2-5, with D unclear. Germline V gene data show CDR1 as DFQATT and CDR2 as SNEGSKA (reference sequence). The CDR3 sequence is 13 residues long. The V end was cut by 6 bases, the J end by 0 bases, with 11 bases between. The chain's CDR3 is CSALRQNQETQYF. The CDR3 DNA reads as TGCAGTGCCCTTAGGCAGAACCAAGAGACCCAGTACTTC.

In its sample, this clonotype was seen many times. The chain uses TRBV7-8 and TRBJ2-2; 7 nucleotides agree with TRBD1. CDR3 length equals 14 residues. The germline CDR1 and CDR2 sequences are SGHVS and FQNEAQ. V shed 5 bases, J shed 1 base, and the junction held 1 base outside the gene matches. The CDR3 DNA is TGTGCCAGCAGCCGGACAGGGAACACCGGGGAGCTGTTTTTT. Translating it yields CASSRTGNTGELFF.

This clonotype has a count of ten or more. The chain uses TRBV11-2 and TRBJ2-1; 8 positions agree with TRBD2. Trimming removed 5 bases from V and 7 bases from J; junction bases left unmatched: 10. The germline CDR1 and CDR2 sequences are SGHAT and FQNNGV. The CDR3 length is 15 residues. CDR3 in amino acids: CASSVSGALGNEQFF. CDR3 in DNA: TGTGCCAGCAGCGTTAGCGGGGCTCTTGGTAATGAGCAGTTCTTC.

This clonotype was counted a few times. The V and J genes are TRBV4-2 and TRBJ2-1; D ambiguous. The V gene's germline CDR1 is LGHNA and CDR2 YNFKEQ. V shed 1 base and J shed 9 bases, with 10 bases lying between them. The CDR3 is 13 amino acids. DNA of the CDR3: TGTGCCAGCAGCCAAGTTTTCCGGAGTGAGCAGTTCTTC. Translation gives CASSQVFRSEQFF.

At least ten counts were recorded for this clonotype. DNA of the CDR3: TGTGCCAGCAGTTCCAGGATAAGGCTAGCGGGAGGCACAGATACGCAGTATTTT. This codes for CASSSRIRLAGGTDTQYF. The chain recombines TRBV28 with TRBJ2-3, with 10 positions matching TRBD2. Trimming took 4 bases from V and 1 from J; bases not matched to a gene: 11. Germline-derived CDR1 and CDR2 are MDHEN and SYDVKM. The CDR3 loop spans 18 amino acids. The variable domain in full, with the rest retrieved from reference TRBV28 and TRBJ2-3, is DVKVTQSSRYLVKRTGEKVFLECVQDMDHENMFWYRQDPGLGLRLIYFSYDVKMKEKGDIPEGYSVSREKKERFSLILESASTNQTSMYLCASSSRIRLAGGTDTQYFGPGTRLTVL.

In its sample, this clonotype was seen many times. The chain has TRBV30 and TRBJ1-5, with 7 bases fitting TRBD1. The CDR3 length is 15 residues. Germline V gene data show CDR1 as GTSNPN and CDR2 as SVGIG (reference sequence). The trim removed 3 bases at V and 1 base at J, leaving 6 bases unmatched. The CDR3 sequence: CAWRTTGASNQPQHF. The CDR3 nucleotides read TGTGCCTGGAGGACAACAGGGGCGAGCAATCAGCCCCAGCATTTT.

This clonotype was seen many times. This chain joins TRBV18 and TRBJ2-7, with 8 bases lining up with TRBD1. V was clipped by 3 bases and J by 7 bases; unmatched bases: 2. There are 12 residues in the CDR3. Germline V gene lookup returns CDR1 KGHSH and CDR2 LQKENI. The CDR3 bases are TGTGCCAGCTCACCCGACAGGGGTGAGCAGTACTTC. Protein: CASSPDRGEQYF. Filled out from reference TRBV18 and TRBJ2-7, the complete variable domain reads NAGVMQNPRHLVRRRGQEARLRCSPMKGHSHVYWYRQLPEEGLKFMVYLQKENIIDESGMPKERFSAEFPKEGPSILRIQQVVRGDSAAYFCASSPDRGEQYFGPGTRLTVT.

This clonotype showed up many times. V and J are TRBV3-1 and TRBJ2-5, with 12 bases fitting TRBD2. Germline V gives CDR1 LGHDT, CDR2 YNNKEL (reference sequence). V lost 7 bases to trimming and J lost 0 bases; unmatched junction nucleotides: 12. CDR3 length: 18 residues. The CDR3 bases are TGTGCCAGCACCCCGACCGGCTGGACTAGCGGGGACCAAGAGACCCAGTACTTC. Its protein product is CASTPTGWTSGDQETQYF.

This clonotype turned up a few times. The gene calls are TRBV25-1 and TRBJ2-7, with 8 bases matching TRBD1. Germline trimming cut 1 base from V and 5 bases from J; bases unmatched to any gene: 4. Per germline, CDR1 MGHDK and CDR2 SYGVNS. The CDR3 totals 14 residues. CDR3 amino acids: CASSEFPTGDEQYF. The DNA for the CDR3 is TGTGCCAGCAGTGAATTCCCGACAGGGGACGAGCAGTACTTC.

This clonotype appeared a few times. For the CDR3, the DNA is TGCAGTGCTAGAGATTGGGGGACCGGGGAGCTGTTTTTT. Its protein is CSARDWGTGELFF. The rearrangement joins TRBV20-1 to TRBJ2-2; D tentatively fits TRBD1 or TRBD2 (5 bases each). The V and J ends lost 0 bases and 5 bases respectively, with 7 bases between them. From germline, CDR1 is DFQATT and CDR2 SNEGSKA (reference sequence). CDR3 length equals 13 residues.

This clonotype appeared a few times. The chain joins TRBV11-2 to TRBJ2-1; TRBD1 matches 8 bases. Per germline, CDR1 SGHAT and CDR2 FQNNGV. This CDR3 contains 14 residues. Unmatched junction bases numbered 4, after V lost 5 bases and J lost 4 bases. The CDR3 reads CASSPWTGYNEQFF. The CDR3 DNA reads TGTGCCAGCAGCCCCTGGACAGGGTACAATGAGCAGTTCTTC.

This clonotype was counted at least ten times. J is TRBJ2-3 and V is TRBV6-1; 9 bases agree with TRBD1. There are 14 residues in the CDR3. The germline gives CDR1 MNHNS, CDR2 SASEGT. V shed 5 bases, J shed 6 bases, and the junction held 6 bases outside the gene matches. CDR3 coding DNA: TGTGCCAGCAGTAGGACAGGGGCGATGGATACGCAGTATTTT. It translates to CASSRTGAMDTQYF.

The chain joins TRBV29-1 to TRBJ2-2, with TRBD1 matching 8 bases. Germline-derived CDR1 and CDR2 are SQVTM and ANQGSEA. V gave up 7 bases and J gave up 4 bases; unmatched junction bases: 8. This CDR3 contains 14 residues. The CDR3 nucleotides read TGCAGCGCAGACAGGGGAGGTATCACCGGGGAGCTGTTTTTT. Its protein is CSADRGGITGELFF.

In its sample, this clonotype was seen many times. The V gene is TRBV4-2, the J gene TRBJ1-2, with TRBD1 identical over 10 bases. Germline V lookup: CDR1 LGHNA, CDR2 YNFKEQ. This CDR3 comprises 15 residues. The ends lost 4 bases at V and 8 bases at J; junction bases unmatched: 10. The CDR3 spells CASSPKDGQGGGYTF. The DNA for the CDR3 is TGTGCCAGCAGCCCAAAGGACGGACAGGGGGGAGGCTACACCTTC.

This clonotype was seen only a few times. The V call is TRBV7-6, the J call TRBJ1-4; 7 bases agree with TRBD1. J lost 5 bases, V lost 2 bases, and 8 bases had no gene match. The CDR3 consists of 16 residues. Germline V CDR1 and CDR2: SGHVS, FNYEAQ. DNA of the CDR3: TGTGCCAGCAGCTTATCAGACAGGGCCTACAATGAAAAACTGTTTTTT. The encoded protein is CASSLSDRAYNEKLFF. Combining the CDR3 with reference TRBV7-6 and TRBJ1-4 gives the whole variable domain GAGVSQSPRYKVTKRGQDVALRCDPISGHVSLYWYRQALGQGPEFLTYFNYEAQQDKSGLPNDRFSAERPEGSISTLTIQRTEQRDSAMYRCASSLSDRAYNEKLFFGSGTQLSVL.